The entry that follows covers one T cell receptor (beta chain) sequence. The clone's antigen remains unknown. The input lacks base qualities; no much larger clone sits a single base away. The source of the sample is a study of T cell changes during pregnancy in multiple sclerosis (dated by TCRdb to between 2018 and 2021). General notes on the study: The study looked at changes in the T cell repertoire across pregnancy in women with multiple sclerosis.

Trimming removed 3 bases from V and 8 bases from J, leaving 13 bases between the germline ends. The CDR3 covers 13 residues, taking in both the cysteine and the phenylalanine. The retained sequence is limited to the CDR3, 39 bases, with the frame set at the first base. Based on the germline V gene (reference sequence), the CDR1 and CDR2 sequences are MNHEY and SMNVEV. The method behind the library was the immunoSEQ multiplex PCR assay. Held by TCRdb, this immuneACCESS table contains in-frame sequences only and omits some clones. Under half of the omission traces to an unresolved V gene where checked; the cause of the rest is unknown. This sample has 80,000 to 100,000 clones in its table, and 91% of those were observed once. The ten largest make up more than 1.5% of the sample.

The source is a female donor in good health, enrolled as a control in a pregnancy study. The sequencing here drew on peripheral blood, taken after pregnancy. Recombination connected TRBV27 to TRBJ1-2, with TRBD1 tentatively as D gene (6 bases match). The DNA sequence is given as TGTGCCAGCAGTTTCACAGGGAATCAGGGCTACACCTTC. The translation is CASSFTGNQGYTF.